This note documents a single T cell receptor (beta chain) sequence. Antigen: not known. The sample belongs to a study of T cells in Graves' hyperthyroidism and ophthalmopathy. General study findings and limits: Stable hyperthyroidism was told apart from ophthalmopathy by a model built on 13 V-J features. Most expanded thyroid clonotypes above 0.001 also appeared in blood.

Subjects aged 18 to 65 presented with newly diagnosed hyperthyroidism of less than 2 months' duration. This CDR3 is 16 amino acids long. V was cut by 1 base and J by 0 bases, with 12 bases left in between. Germline loops: CDR1 SGHVS, CDR2 FQNEAQ. Authors of the study amplified TCR beta CDR3 regions from RNA transcripts. Researchers ran a first-round RT-PCR on the TCR CDR3 using the HTBI primer set. TCRdb reprocessed the multiplex PCR reads with MiXCR, giving one entry per CDR3 protein. The sample lists nearly 750,000 distinct CDR3 sequences, just over 35% occurring once. This sequence joins TRBV7-8 and TRBJ1-1; D may be TRBD1 (5 bases). Sequencing input: blood. The TCR was taken from a middle-aged woman with Graves' hyperthyroidism. CDR3 coding DNA: TGTGCCAGCAGCTTAGGAGTCGGGGCTCTGAACACTGAAGCTTTCTTT. Translation gives CASSLGVGALNTEAFF. Using reference TRBV7-8 and TRBJ1-1 for the parts outside the CDR3, the full variable domain is GAGVSQSPRYKVAKRGQDVALRCDPISGHVSLFWYQQALGQGPEFLTYFQNEAQLDKSGLPSDRFFAERPEGSVSTLKIQRTQQEDSAVYLCASSLGVGALNTEAFFGQGTRLTVV.